A single sample gave rise to the 17 T cell receptor beta chains below, sequenced in a study of T cell responses to AZD1222 COVID-19 vaccine. The repertoire was sequenced with immunoSEQ multiplex PCR; TCRdb's copy has only in-frame clones and lacks some. The repertoire holds 140,000 to 150,000 clones, about 93% seen once, with more than 3.5% in the top ten. The specimen comprised peripheral blood, sampled on day 0 of AZD1222 vaccination. These receptors all come from an adult in good health.

The genes are TRBV6-1 and TRBJ1-1; no clear D. The CDR3 spans 14 residues. The V gene lost 3 bases and the J gene lost 0 bases, with 8 bases spanning the gap. Germline CDR1 MNHNS, CDR2 SASEGT. The CDR3 DNA reads as TGTGCCAGCAGTGACACGGGGATGAACACTGAAGCTTTCTTT. Translation: CASSDTGMNTEAFF.

This chain connects TRBV6-5 to TRBJ2-7; the D call may be TRBD1 or TRBD2 (5 bases each). The CDR3 covers 14 residues. From germline, CDR1 is MNHEY and CDR2 SVGAGI. Deletions cut 6 bases from V and 4 bases from J, with 16 bases between. The DNA for the CDR3 is TGTGCCAGCAGCCCCGGCTGGGACCTATACGAGCAGTACTTC. Translating it yields CASSPGWDLYEQYF.

This clone was seen once. The same CDR3 arises from other DNA sequences in this sample as well. The chain links TRBV28 to TRBJ1-2, with D unresolved. V was trimmed by 3 bases and J by 2 bases, leaving 4 bases between them. The germline V gene has CDR1 MDHEN and CDR2 SYDVKM. This CDR3 region has 12 residues. In DNA, the CDR3 is TGTGCCAGCAGTTTGGAGAACTATGGCTACACCTTC. The encoded protein is CASSLENYGYTF.

CDR3 in DNA: TGTGCCAGCAGCTTGGGTGGGACAGGGGGCTATGGCTACACCTTC. Translated, it gives CASSLGGTGGYGYTF. The V gene is TRBV5-6, the J gene TRBJ1-2, with TRBD1 identical over 11 bases. The germline CDR1 and CDR2 sequences are SGHDT and YYEEEE. With 0 bases clipped from V and 4 bases from J, the junction kept 2 bases outside the gene matches. The CDR3 covers 15 residues.

This chain connects TRBV2 to TRBJ2-1; TRBD1 is a possible D gene (6 bases). The CDR3 has 15 amino acids. Trimming cost V 7 bases and J 0 bases, with 13 bases left between them. CDR1 SNHLY and CDR2 FYNNEI come from the germline V gene. DNA of the CDR3: TGTGCCAGCACCGTAGACAGGAGCTCCTACAATGAGCAGTTCTTC. The encoded protein is CASTVDRSSYNEQFF.

This chain connects TRBV18 to TRBJ2-1, with 9 bases fitting TRBD2. This CDR3 has 15 amino acids. After removal of 3 bases from V and 5 bases from J, the junction contained 5 bases not matched to a gene. Germline V gene data show CDR1 as KGHSH and CDR2 as LQKENI. This CDR3 reads CASSPRTSVNNEQFF. The CDR3, as DNA: TGTGCCAGCTCACCTAGGACTAGCGTGAACAATGAGCAGTTCTTC.

The rearrangement uses TRBV5-1 and TRBJ2-7; 9 bases line up with TRBD2. The CDR3 has 13 residues. CDR1 and CDR2 from the germline V gene are SGHRS and YFSETQ. Trimming removed 4 bases from V and 3 bases from J; junction bases left unmatched: 2. CDR3 DNA: TGCGCCAGCAGCCAGACTAGCGGCTACGAGCAGTACTTC. It translates to CASSQTSGYEQYF. Drawing the rest from reference TRBV5-1 and TRBJ2-7, the complete variable domain is KAGVTQTPRYLIKTRGQQVTLSCSPISGHRSVSWYQQTPGQGLQFLFEYFSETQRNKGNFPGRFSGRQFSNSRSEMNVSTLELGDSALYLCASSQTSGYEQYFGPGTRLTVT.

The V and J genes are TRBV5-1 and TRBJ2-7; D remains unclear. This CDR3 comprises 14 residues. Per the germline V gene, CDR1 is SGHRS and CDR2 is YFSETQ. The ends were cut back, 2 bases at V and 0 bases at J, with 9 bases in the middle. CDR3 bases: TGCGCCAGCAGCTTTGGGCTAGGCTCCTACGAGCAGTACTTC. It encodes CASSFGLGSYEQYF.

This clone has just one count. The chain is built from TRBV6-2 or TRBV6-3 and TRBJ1-5; D possibly corresponds to TRBD1 (5 bases). Trimming shortened V by 2 bases and J by 3 bases, and 11 bases separated the two germline ends. The CDR3 sequence is 15 residues long. CDR1 MNHEY and CDR2 SVGEGT come from the germline V gene. CDR3 nucleotide sequence: TGTGCCAGCAGTTACCGACAGCTTAACAATCAGCCCCAGCATTTT. Translation: CASSYRQLNNQPQHF.

The rearrangement links TRBV28 to TRBJ2-2, with 8 bases identical to TRBD1. There are 14 residues in the CDR3. V gave up 7 bases and J gave up 7 bases; unmatched junction bases: 8. Germline values: CDR1 MDHEN, CDR2 SYDVKM. As DNA, the CDR3 is TGTGCCAGCATGTTCGCAGGGGGCATCGGGGAGCTGTTTTTT. As protein: CASMFAGGIGELFF.

The chain uses TRBV11-1 and TRBJ2-6; D is ambiguous. The CDR3 contains 15 residues. Trimming pared 2 bases from V and 12 bases from J, leaving 17 bases between. Germline CDR1 SGHAT, CDR2 FQDESV (reference sequence). CDR3 in amino acids: CASSLQATSPLVLTF. The CDR3 region has the DNA TGTGCCAGCAGCTTACAAGCGACCTCGCCCCTCGTCCTGACTTTC. Drawing the rest from reference TRBV11-1 and TRBJ2-6, the complete variable domain is EAEVAQSPRYKITEKSQAVAFWCDPISGHATLYWYRQILGQGPELLVQFQDESVVDDSQLPKDRFSAERLKGVDSTLKIQPAELGDSAMYLCASSLQATSPLVLTFGAGSRLTVL.

The chain employs TRBV11-1 and TRBJ2-2, with D uncertain. V was shortened by 4 bases and J by 1 base, with 4 bases between the two germline ends. The CDR3 consists of 13 residues. Germline CDR1 SGHAT, CDR2 FQDESV (reference sequence). The CDR3 loop is CASSYGNTGELFF. CDR3 DNA sequence: TGTGCCAGCAGCTATGGGAACACCGGGGAGCTGTTTTTT.

This rearrangement joins TRBV15 to TRBJ1-1; D possibly corresponds to TRBD1 (6 bases). The CDR3 consists of 13 residues. V lost 8 bases, J lost 5 bases, and 15 bases lay in between. From germline, CDR1 is LNHNV and CDR2 YYDKDF (reference sequence). This CDR3 is CATAQGWLTEAFF. The CDR3, as DNA: TGTGCCACCGCACAGGGCTGGTTGACTGAAGCTTTCTTT.

The chain carries TRBV27 and TRBJ1-5; D remains unclear. V gave up 5 bases and J gave up 3 bases, with 8 bases separating them. In germline, CDR1 is MNHEY, CDR2 SMNVEV (reference sequence). The CDR3 contains 13 residues. Here the CDR3 reads CASSSGVNQPQHF. The CDR3 DNA follows: TGTGCCAGCAGTAGCGGGGTCAATCAGCCCCAGCATTTT.

The chain employs TRBV19 and TRBJ2-7; 11 nucleotides line up with TRBD2. CDR3 length: 15 residues. With 3 bases clipped from V and 6 bases from J, the junction kept 7 bases outside the gene matches. Germline loops: CDR1 LNHDA, CDR2 SQIVND (reference sequence). The CDR3, as DNA: TGTGCCAGTAGTATGAATAGCGGGAGGGCCGCCGAGCAGTACTTC. Protein product: CASSMNSGRAAEQYF.

This chain links TRBV15 with TRBJ2-5; 9 positions agree with TRBD2. From germline, CDR1 is LNHNV and CDR2 YYDKDF (reference sequence). J was trimmed by 5 bases and V by 3 bases; bases with no gene match: 16. This CDR3 is 18 amino acids long. CDR3 protein: CATSSHSRLAGRRETQYF. Here the CDR3 DNA reads TGTGCCACCAGCAGCCACTCTAGGCTAGCGGGGCGCAGGGAGACCCAGTACTTC.

V gene TRBV27 combines with J gene TRBJ2-1; TRBD1 matches at 7 bases. This CDR3 has 14 amino acids. V shed 7 bases and J 5 bases; nucleotides not matched to a gene: 8. Germline V gene sequence: CDR1 MNHEY, CDR2 SMNVEV (reference sequence). The CDR3 region is CASIRGGGHNEQFF. The CDR3 bases are TGTGCCAGCATCAGAGGGGGCGGGCACAATGAGCAGTTCTTC.